The 21 T cell receptor beta chains in this list originate from one sample, sequenced in a study of CD8+ T cells in alopecia areata. Treatment described: oral pan-JAK inhibitor, 5-10 mg twice daily. Isolated RNA was reverse transcribed into cDNA used as the sequencing template. Sequenced by immunoSEQ multiplex PCR; TCRdb stores in-frame clones only, minus some. This sample has some 180,000 clones, with around 49% found just once. The sequences come from CD8+ T cells sorted from blood, collected around week 53, from a patient treated with tofacitinib. These TCRs come from a human donor with alopecia areata.

The chain carries TRBV27 and TRBJ2-3, with D perhaps TRBD1 (5 bases). CDR3 length: 15 residues. Germline values: CDR1 MNHEY, CDR2 SMNVEV (reference sequence). Trimming left V 4 bases short and J 3 bases short, with 14 bases between. CDR3 coding DNA: TGTGCCAGCAGTTCCCCGACAGAGGTAACAGATACGCAGTATTTT. It yields the protein CASSSPTEVTDTQYF.

J is TRBJ1-5 and V is TRBV6-6; TRBD1 is a possible D gene (5 bases). Germline-derived CDR1 and CDR2 are MNHNY and SVGAGI (reference sequence). The CDR3 is 14 amino acids. Between the trimmed V and J ends, which lost 2 bases and 4 bases, there was a span of 9 bases. The CDR3 bases are TGTGCCAGCAGTTACCCGGACACAAATCAGCCCCAGCATTTT. This codes for CASSYPDTNQPQHF.

This clone was seen more than once but under ten times. This rearrangement joins TRBV2 to TRBJ2-2; TRBD1 is a possible D gene (5 bases). V lost 8 bases, J lost 6 bases, and 10 bases lay in between. The V gene's germline CDR1 is SNHLY and CDR2 FYNNEI. The CDR3 length is 12 residues. CDR3 loop: CASEFRAGELFF. In DNA form, the CDR3 reads TGTGCCAGCGAATTCAGGGCCGGGGAGCTGTTTTTT.

The chain employs TRBV19 and TRBJ2-6; no clear D. Between the trimmed V and J ends, which lost 1 base and 2 bases, there was a span of 9 bases. CDR1 and CDR2 from the germline V gene are LNHDA and SQIVND (reference sequence). The length of the CDR3 is 16 residues. DNA of the CDR3: TGTGCCAGTAGTATAGCAAGCAGAACTGGGGCCAACGTCCTGACTTTC. Translating gives CASSIASRTGANVLTF.

This clone showed up just a few times. This rearrangement joins TRBV7-2 to TRBJ2-1, with D possibly being TRBD2 (5 bases). Germline CDR1 is SGHTA and CDR2 is FQGNSA. V shed 8 bases and J shed 11 bases, with 13 bases lying between them. The CDR3 length is 11 residues. CDR3 protein: CASLDGLKQFF. The CDR3 coding sequence is TGTGCCAGCCTGGATGGACTGAAGCAGTTCTTC.

The rearrangement links TRBV9 to TRBJ2-1; 10 bases align to TRBD1. The V segment lost 1 base and the J segment 3 bases; nucleotides outside the gene matches: 1. Germline V gene data show CDR1 as SGDLS and CDR2 as YYNGEE. The CDR3 loop spans 15 amino acids. The CDR3 DNA follows: TGTGCCAGCAGCGTATGGACAGGGGGCTACAATGAGCAGTTCTTC. This sequence encodes CASSVWTGGYNEQFF.

The V gene is TRBV30, the J gene TRBJ2-3, with TRBD1 as a possible D gene (5 bases). Trimming cost V 2 bases and J 0 bases, with 9 bases left between them. The CDR3 contains 14 residues. CDR1 GTSNPN and CDR2 SVGIG come from the germline V gene (reference sequence). The CDR3 DNA is TGTGCCTGGAGTATTGGGGCTAGCACAGATACGCAGTATTTT. It codes for CAWSIGASTDTQYF. Filled out from reference TRBV30 and TRBJ2-3, the complete variable domain reads SQTIHQWPATLVQPVGSPLSLECTVEGTSNPNLYWYRQAAGRGLQLLFYSVGIGQISSEVPQNLSASRPQDRQFILSSKKLLLSDSGFYLCAWSIGASTDTQYFGPGTRLTVL.

V is TRBV13 and J is TRBJ2-7, with D unclear. The germline V gene has CDR1 PRHDT and CDR2 FYEKMQ (reference sequence). This CDR3 has 12 residues. V was shortened by 4 bases and J by 0 bases, with 4 bases between the two germline ends. The CDR3 DNA is TGTGCCAGCAGCTACAGCTCCTACGAGCAGTACTTC. It specifies CASSYSSYEQYF.

This clone was seen a handful of times. V is TRBV7-9 and J is TRBJ1-1; 7 bases match TRBD1. Germline V lookup: CDR1 SEHNR, CDR2 FQNEAQ (reference sequence). This CDR3 contains 14 residues. V lost 9 bases to trimming and J lost 6 bases; unmatched junction nucleotides: 13. The CDR3 region has the DNA TGTGCCAGTCGGTACCGAGGGGGCGCCGCTGAAGCTTTCTTT. Translated: CASRYRGGAAEAFF.

This rearrangement joins TRBV4-3 to TRBJ2-1, with 7 bases that match TRBD2. The V and J ends lost 1 base and 6 bases, in that order; junction bases with no gene match: 6. Germline loops: CDR1 LGHNA, CDR2 YSLEER. This CDR3 contains 15 residues. The CDR3 loop is CASSQASGSGNEQFF. The CDR3 DNA reads as TGCGCCAGCAGCCAAGCTAGCGGCTCAGGCAATGAGCAGTTCTTC.

This clone was counted a few times. The chain employs TRBV6-5 and TRBJ1-5, with D perhaps TRBD1 (6 bases). The CDR3 totals 15 residues. Germline CDR1 reads MNHEY; CDR2 reads SVGAGI. V was clipped by 4 bases and J by 2 bases, with 12 bases between them. DNA for the CDR3: TGTGCCAGCAGTTTCAACCAGGGGCGCAATCAGCCCCAGCATTTT. It encodes CASSFNQGRNQPQHF.

This chain uses TRBV29-1 with TRBJ1-2, with D unclear. Germline values: CDR1 SQVTM, CDR2 ANQGSEA. V was trimmed by 2 bases and J by 6 bases, leaving 4 bases between them. There are 10 residues in the CDR3. The CDR3 region has the DNA TGCAGCGTTGAACTCGATGGCTACACCTTC. Its translation is CSVELDGYTF. Full variable domain (rest looked up from reference TRBV29-1 and TRBJ1-2): SAVISQKPSRDICQRGTSLTIQCQVDSQVTMMFWYRQQPGQSLTLIATANQGSEATYESGFVIDKFPISRPNLTFSTLTVSNMSPEDSSIYLCSVELDGYTFGSGTRLTVV.

This clone was observed a handful of times. The genes are TRBV7-9 and TRBJ2-7; TRBD1 is a possible D gene (5 bases). The V gene lost 1 base and the J gene lost 7 bases, with 11 bases spanning the gap. Germline lookup yields CDR1 SEHNR and CDR2 FQNEAQ (reference sequence). The CDR3 has 13 residues. This CDR3 is CASSLGLRTEQYF. The CDR3 DNA sequence: TGTGCCAGCAGCTTAGGGTTGCGGACAGAGCAGTACTTC.

The gene calls are TRBV7-3 and TRBJ1-3; D might be TRBD1 (5 bases). V was trimmed by 1 base and J by 0 bases, leaving 10 bases between them. This CDR3 is built from 16 residues. The germline V gene has CDR1 SGHTA and CDR2 FQGTGA. The chain's CDR3 is CASSLKGPDSGNTIYF. The DNA of the CDR3 is TGTGCCAGCAGCTTAAAGGGACCTGACTCTGGAAACACCATATATTTT.

The chain joins TRBV25-1 to TRBJ1-2, with D maybe TRBD1 (6 bases). The germline V and J ends were trimmed by 2 bases and 7 bases, with 17 bases remaining between them. Per germline, CDR1 MGHDK and CDR2 SYGVNS. The CDR3 consists of 15 residues. This chain's CDR3 is CASSEAGAPTFGYTF. The CDR3 bases are TGTGCCAGCAGTGAAGCAGGGGCGCCGACTTTTGGCTACACCTTC.

This clone has a handful of counts. The chain combines TRBV29-1 with TRBJ1-2; D is possibly TRBD1 (5 bases). V gave up 0 bases and J gave up 8 bases, with 19 bases separating them. In germline, CDR1 is SQVTM, CDR2 ANQGSEA. The CDR3 is made up of 15 amino acids. CDR3: CSVEDHPGTGLGYTF. The CDR3 DNA reads TGCAGCGTTGAAGATCATCCAGGGACTGGCTTAGGCTACACCTTC. Supplemented by reference TRBV29-1 and TRBJ1-2, the full variable domain reads SAVISQKPSRDICQRGTSLTIQCQVDSQVTMMFWYRQQPGQSLTLIATANQGSEATYESGFVIDKFPISRPNLTFSTLTVSNMSPEDSSIYLCSVEDHPGTGLGYTFGSGTRLTVV.

The CDR3 sequence is CASSLSEAGGPKTEQFF. CDR3 in DNA: TGTGCCAGCAGCTTGTCGGAGGCGGGGGGGCCTAAGACTGAGCAGTTCTTC. The J gene is TRBJ2-1, the V gene TRBV5-6; 9 bases fit TRBD2. J was trimmed by 9 bases and V by 1 base; bases with no gene match: 14. Germline lookup yields CDR1 SGHDT and CDR2 YYEEEE. This CDR3 is 17 amino acids long.

The CDR3 sequence is CASSFPGPYGYTF. The CDR3 bases are TGTGCCAGCAGTTTTCCGGGACCCTATGGCTACACCTTC. The chain has TRBV6-6 and TRBJ1-2; perhaps TRBD1 as D (5 bases). In germline, CDR1 is MNHNY, CDR2 SVGAGI (reference sequence). The CDR3 is 13 amino acids. The V and J ends lost 4 bases and 4 bases respectively, with 10 bases between them.

The chain joins TRBV30 to TRBJ1-4; D perhaps matches TRBD1 (6 bases). Germline V lookup: CDR1 GTSNPN, CDR2 SVGIG (reference sequence). CDR3 size: 16 residues. V lost 3 bases and J 0 bases, leaving 14 bases between the germline ends. The CDR3 nucleotides read TGTGCCTGGAGGGGTAGGGGGTTGGCAACTAATGAAAAACTGTTTTTT. Protein: CAWRGRGLATNEKLFF.

This clone turned up a few times. The CDR3 here is CASSVDDGESYEQYF. CDR3 in DNA: TGTGCCAGCAGCGTAGATGACGGGGAATCCTACGAGCAGTACTTC. The rearrangement links TRBV9 to TRBJ2-5; possibly TRBD2 for D (5 bases). The J call may be in error: the DNA end matches TRBJ2-7 better. This CDR3 contains 15 residues. CDR1 SGDLS and CDR2 YYNGEE come from the germline V gene.

This chain links TRBV15 with TRBJ2-1; 8 nucleotides line up with TRBD1. This CDR3 is 16 amino acids long. Trimming removed 0 bases from V and 7 bases from J; junction bases left unmatched: 8. The V gene's germline CDR1 is LNHNV and CDR2 YYDKDF (reference sequence). This chain's CDR3 is CATSRDPGGMLNEQFF. CDR3 DNA sequence: TGTGCCACCAGCAGAGACCCAGGGGGCATGTTGAATGAGCAGTTCTTC. Using reference TRBV15 and TRBJ2-1 for the parts outside the CDR3, the full variable domain is DAMVIQNPRYQVTQFGKPVTLSCSQTLNHNVMYWYQQKSSQAPKLLFHYYDKDFNNEADTPDNFQSRRPNTSFCFLDIRSPGLGDTAMYLCATSRDPGGMLNEQFFGPGTRLTVL.